This T cell receptor beta chain appears in the sequencing data of a study of CD8+CD57+ T cells in acquired aplastic anemia. Overall study results and limits: Patients and controls shared roughly 28 CD8+ CDR3 sequences, which appeared highly expressed in patients and within their immunodominant clones.

The CDR3 is 15 amino acids. Germline-derived CDR1 and CDR2 are SGHRS and YFSETQ. Trimming removed 0 bases at V and 0 bases at J, with 4 bases between. In patients chosen for sequencing, flow cytometry had shown CD8+CD57+ cell expansion. Among the patients, none had received any therapy at the time of blood sampling. At least ten counts were recorded for this clonotype. Its antigen remains unknown. The TCR beta profiling, which covered VDJ combination and CDR3 sequence, was carried out using genomic DNA as the template. TCRdb redid the calling of the reads with MiXCR, one entry per CDR3 protein. This sample has roughly 280,000 distinct CDR3 sequences, with 56% found just once.

The chain employs TRBV5-1 and TRBJ2-6; unclear D gene. The sample was sorted CD4+, CD8+, or CD8+CD57+ T cells (not recorded which) from PBMCs. The receptor was isolated from a human donor with aplastic anemia. The CDR3 sequence is CASSLEASGANVLTF. CDR3 in DNA: TGCGCCAGCAGCTTGGAGGCCTCTGGGGCCAACGTCCTGACTTTC. Full variable domain (remainder filled in from reference TRBV5-1 and TRBJ2-6): KAGVTQTPRYLIKTRGQQVTLSCSPISGHRSVSWYQQTPGQGLQFLFEYFSETQRNKGNFPGRFSGRQFSNSRSEMNVSTLELGDSALYLCASSLEASGANVLTFGAGSRLTVL.